What follows are 31 T cell receptor beta chains derived from one specimen sequenced in a study of glioma-infiltrating T cells after dendritic cell vaccination. Using immunoSEQ multiplex PCR, the repertoire was profiled, and TCRdb retains in-frame clones only, with some absent. Of over 90,000 clones listed, more than 70% are singletons. Source: blood, taken before dendritic cell vaccination. Source of these receptors: a human donor with glioblastoma.

The chain employs TRBV5-1 and TRBJ2-7; maybe TRBD2 (6 bases). V gave up 7 bases and J gave up 6 bases, with 17 bases separating them. The CDR3 runs 13 residues. CDR1 is SGHRS, CDR2 YFSETQ, per germline. The CDR3 protein is CASRDAGSSEQYF. CDR3 nucleotides: TGCGCCAGCCGGGACGCGGGGAGTTCCGAGCAGTACTTC.

The chain is built from TRBV30 and TRBJ2-3; 14 bases agree with TRBD2. The germline gives CDR1 GTSNPN, CDR2 SVGIG (reference sequence). Trimming removed 0 bases from V and 5 bases from J; junction bases left unmatched: 13. This CDR3 has 19 residues. CDR3 loop: CAWSVPAGTSGSREDTQYF. CDR3 sequence (DNA): TGTGCCTGGAGTGTACCGGCCGGGACTAGCGGGAGTAGGGAAGATACGCAGTATTTT. The full variable domain, its missing parts supplied by reference TRBV30 and TRBJ2-3, is SQTIHQWPATLVQPVGSPLSLECTVEGTSNPNLYWYRQAAGRGLQLLFYSVGIGQISSEVPQNLSASRPQDRQFILSSKKLLLSDSGFYLCAWSVPAGTSGSREDTQYFGPGTRLTVL.

This clone appeared once. The chain uses TRBV19 and TRBJ2-7; D possibly corresponds to TRBD1 (5 bases). Trimming left V 6 bases short and J 3 bases short, with 6 bases between. The CDR3 is 11 residues long. Germline V CDR1 and CDR2: LNHDA, SQIVND (reference sequence). The CDR3 DNA follows: TGTGCCAGTAGAGGGGACTACGAGCAGTACTTC. Translating it yields CASRGDYEQYF.

The chain uses TRBV20-1 and TRBJ2-5; D unresolved. The CDR3 spans 11 residues. Germline CDR1 is DFQATT and CDR2 is SNEGSKA (reference sequence). V was cut by 5 bases and J by 2 bases, with 6 bases left in between. The CDR3 sequence is CSAPRQETQYF. CDR3 in DNA: TGCAGTGCTCCGCGACAAGAGACCCAGTACTTC.

CDR3 region: CAWSVPGTSGRSEQYF. The CDR3 DNA sequence: TGTGCCTGGAGTGTACCTGGGACTAGCGGAAGAAGCGAGCAGTACTTC. V and J are TRBV30 and TRBJ2-7, with 11 bases identical to TRBD2. Germline assignment: CDR1 GTSNPN and CDR2 SVGIG (reference sequence). The CDR3 runs to 16 residues. V lost 0 bases to trimming and J lost 6 bases; unmatched junction nucleotides: 10. Filled out from reference TRBV30 and TRBJ2-7, the complete variable domain reads SQTIHQWPATLVQPVGSPLSLECTVEGTSNPNLYWYRQAAGRGLQLLFYSVGIGQISSEVPQNLSASRPQDRQFILSSKKLLLSDSGFYLCAWSVPGTSGRSEQYFGPGTRLTVT.

This sequence joins TRBV5-1 and TRBJ2-3; TRBD2 agrees at 7 bases. The CDR3 is made up of 18 amino acids. V lost 0 bases to trimming and J lost 0 bases; unmatched junction nucleotides: 10. Germline CDR1 and CDR2: SGHRS and YFSETQ. CDR3 sequence: CASSLVSGGSDSTDTQYF. CDR3 in DNA: TGCGCCAGCAGCTTGGTTTCGGGGGGTAGCGATAGCACAGATACGCAGTATTTT.

This clone showed up just a few times. At the DNA level, this CDR3 is encoded by other sequences in the same sample as well. The rearrangement links TRBV5-4 to TRBJ2-1, with 7 bases fitting TRBD1. V lost 0 bases, J lost 3 bases, and 3 bases stayed unmatched. The CDR3 has 15 amino acids. CDR1 and CDR2 from the germline V gene are SGHNT and YYREEE (reference sequence). DNA of the CDR3: TGTGCCAGCAGCTTGGGACAGGGAAGCTACAATGAGCAGTTCTTC. As protein: CASSLGQGSYNEQFF.

This sequence joins TRBV29-1 and TRBJ2-1; TRBD2 matches 9 bases. In germline, CDR1 is SQVTM, CDR2 ANQGSEA. The CDR3 consists of 17 residues. The ends lost 1 base at V and 1 base at J; junction bases unmatched: 8. The CDR3 spells CSVEGLLTSGSYNEQFF. In nucleotides, the CDR3 is TGCAGCGTTGAAGGACTCCTTACTAGCGGGTCCTACAATGAGCAGTTCTTC.

The chain couples TRBV2 to TRBJ2-7; 7 bases are shared with TRBD1. The CDR3 extends over 17 amino acids. Germline V gene data show CDR1 as SNHLY and CDR2 as FYNNEI. After removal of 6 bases from V and 0 bases from J, the junction contained 14 bases not matched to a gene. This CDR3 is CASRVLTGTESSYEQYF. For the CDR3, the DNA is TGTGCCAGCAGGGTTCTTACCGGGACAGAGAGCTCCTACGAGCAGTACTTC.

Here the CDR3 DNA reads TGTGCCAGCAGTGGCACGGGACAGGGCTATGGCTACACCTTC. Amino acid sequence: CASSGTGQGYGYTF. V usage is TRBV2 and J usage is TRBJ1-2; the match to TRBD1 covers 9 bases. In germline, CDR1 is SNHLY, CDR2 FYNNEI. This CDR3 has 14 amino acids. V shed 4 bases and J 4 bases; nucleotides not matched to a gene: 4.

J is TRBJ1-1 and V is TRBV11-2; D is perhaps TRBD1 (6 bases). Deletions cut 5 bases from V and 1 base from J, with 11 bases between. CDR3 length: 14 amino acids. Germline-derived CDR1 and CDR2 are SGHAT and FQNNGV. The CDR3 DNA reads TGTGCCAGCAGCCGTCTACAGGGGAACACTGAAGCTTTCTTT. This encodes CASSRLQGNTEAFF.

J is TRBJ2-7 and V is TRBV5-1; 9 positions match TRBD1. Germline V gene lookup returns CDR1 SGHRS and CDR2 YFSETQ. This CDR3 has 15 amino acids. Trimming cost V 0 bases and J 3 bases; bases outside gene matches: 4. The CDR3 sequence is CASSLAMGQGYEQYF. CDR3 nucleotide sequence: TGCGCCAGCAGCTTGGCTATGGGACAGGGCTACGAGCAGTACTTC.

This chain connects TRBV20-1 to TRBJ2-4; unclear D gene. Germline values: CDR1 DFQATT, CDR2 SNEGSKA (reference sequence). The CDR3 is 10 amino acids. Trimming shortened V by 5 bases and J by 5 bases, and 4 bases separated the two germline ends. The CDR3: CSALENIQYF. CDR3 DNA: TGCAGTGCTTTAGAAAACATTCAGTACTTC.

The chain combines TRBV5-6 with TRBJ2-5; D may be TRBD1 (5 bases). V lost 7 bases and J 4 bases, leaving 11 bases between the germline ends. Per germline, CDR1 SGHDT and CDR2 YYEEEE. The CDR3 is 12 amino acids. CDR3 in amino acids: CASARGRETQYF. The DNA of the CDR3 is TGTGCCAGCGCAAGGGGTCGAGAGACCCAGTACTTC.

The genes are TRBV30 and TRBJ2-1; 8 nucleotides align to TRBD2. Per the germline V gene, CDR1 is GTSNPN and CDR2 is SVGIG (reference sequence). With V trimmed by 7 bases and J by 7 bases, 12 bases remained unmatched. The CDR3 is made up of 14 amino acids. CDR3: CAFSRGLARNEQFF. CDR3 DNA: TGTGCCTTTTCCCGTGGACTAGCAAGGAATGAGCAGTTCTTC. The entire variable domain, with the rest obtained from reference TRBV30 and TRBJ2-1, is as follows: SQTIHQWPATLVQPVGSPLSLECTVEGTSNPNLYWYRQAAGRGLQLLFYSVGIGQISSEVPQNLSASRPQDRQFILSSKKLLLSDSGFYLCAFSRGLARNEQFFGPGTRLTVL.

The chain uses TRBV6-5 and TRBJ1-1; D possibly corresponds to TRBD1 (5 bases). V gave up 5 bases and J gave up 2 bases, with 12 bases separating them. Germline CDR1 is MNHEY and CDR2 is SVGAGI. This CDR3 contains 14 residues. The CDR3 DNA reads as TGTGCCAGCAGTAGATCCGACAGAAACACTGAAGCTTTCTTT. Amino acids: CASSRSDRNTEAFF.

The chain uses TRBV5-1 and TRBJ1-1; D is unresolved. Trimming cost V 0 bases and J 5 bases, with 8 bases left between them. CDR1 and CDR2 (germline): SGHRS, YFSETQ. This CDR3 contains 13 residues. Written as DNA, the CDR3 is TGCGCCAGCAGCTTGGACGGTTCGACTGAAGCTTTCTTT. It is translated as CASSLDGSTEAFF.

This chain uses TRBV5-1 with TRBJ2-3; 8 bases align to TRBD2. Trimming cost V 0 bases and J 5 bases; bases outside gene matches: 8. This CDR3 has 16 residues. Germline V gene sequence: CDR1 SGHRS, CDR2 YFSETQ. The CDR3 DNA reads TGCGCCAGCAGCTTGGGGTCGGGGGGGCTTATAGATACGCAGTATTTT. This encodes CASSLGSGGLIDTQYF.

The gene calls are TRBV5-1 and TRBJ2-7; 7 bases match TRBD1. CDR3 length: 15 residues. Trimming cost V 3 bases and J 2 bases; bases outside gene matches: 8. Germline CDR1 reads SGHRS; CDR2 reads YFSETQ. The CDR3: CASSSNAGGTYEQYF. The CDR3 DNA reads as TGCGCCAGCAGCTCAAACGCAGGGGGTACCTACGAGCAGTACTTC.

The J gene is TRBJ2-2, the V gene TRBV6-1; 8 nucleotides agree with TRBD1. The CDR3 spans 16 residues. The trim removed 4 bases at V and 5 bases at J, leaving 9 bases unmatched. The germline gives CDR1 MNHNS, CDR2 SASEGT. CDR3: CASSGFRTGMTGELFF. The CDR3 DNA reads as TGTGCCAGCAGTGGGTTCCGGACAGGGATGACCGGGGAGCTGTTTTTT.

This rearrangement joins TRBV5-4 to TRBJ1-2, with D possibly TRBD1 on 6 matching bases. The V gene's germline CDR1 is SGHNT and CDR2 YYREEE (reference sequence). Between the trimmed V and J ends, which lost 0 bases and 3 bases, there was a span of 12 bases. This CDR3 comprises 15 residues. As DNA, the CDR3 is TGTGCCAGCAGCTTGGGGGGGCGCCCTGACTATGGCTACACCTTC. Its translation is CASSLGGRPDYGYTF.

V is TRBV20-1 and J is TRBJ1-1; D may be TRBD1 (6 bases). V was cut by 3 bases and J by 14 bases, with 13 bases left in between. The length of the CDR3 is 10 residues. Germline V gene sequence: CDR1 DFQATT, CDR2 SNEGSKA (reference sequence). DNA for the CDR3: TGCAGTGCTAGTTATCGGGACACCTTCTTT. Translation: CSASYRDTFF.

The chain couples TRBV9 to TRBJ2-3, with a weak D call TRBD1 (6 bases). The CDR3 contains 15 residues. The ends were cut back, 3 bases at V and 6 bases at J, with 17 bases in the middle. CDR1 and CDR2 (germline): SGDLS, YYNGEE. CDR3 nucleotides: TGTGCCAGCAGCGGTATAACCAGGGGCCTGGATACGCAGTATTTT. Encoded protein: CASSGITRGLDTQYF.

In nucleotides, the CDR3 is TGCGCCAGCAGCCCCGGGACTAGCGGGGCCCAAGAGACCCAGTACTTC. Its translation: CASSPGTSGAQETQYF. The rearrangement links TRBV5-1 to TRBJ2-5; TRBD2 matches 13 bases. The CDR3 runs 16 residues. Germline values: CDR1 SGHRS, CDR2 YFSETQ. Trimming removed 4 bases from V and 1 base from J; junction bases left unmatched: 4.

V is TRBV4-3 and J is TRBJ2-5; D ambiguous. The CDR3 is 15 amino acids. Trimming cost V 4 bases and J 4 bases, with 16 bases left between them. Germline V gene sequence: CDR1 LGHNA, CDR2 YSLEER. The CDR3 region is CASSRVVAATETQYF. CDR3 bases: TGCGCCAGCAGCCGGGTTGTGGCGGCGACAGAGACCCAGTACTTC.

The rearrangement uses TRBV11-2 and TRBJ2-1; the D gene is possibly TRBD2 (6 bases). From germline, CDR1 is SGHAT and CDR2 FQNNGV. Trimming took 5 bases from V and 0 from J, leaving 11 bases between them. The CDR3 sequence is 15 residues long. This CDR3 reads CASSTYGSSYNEQFF. CDR3 DNA sequence: TGTGCCAGCAGCACTTACGGGAGCTCCTACAATGAGCAGTTCTTC.

The chain uses TRBV6-5 and TRBJ2-2; TRBD1 matches 8 bases. The CDR3 contains 16 residues. V lost 4 bases, J lost 0 bases, and 4 bases stayed unmatched. Germline CDR1 reads MNHEY; CDR2 reads SVGAGI. For the CDR3, the DNA is TGTGCCAGCAGTTTAGGGACAGGTTCGAACACCGGGGAGCTGTTTTTT. Its translation is CASSLGTGSNTGELFF.

The chain joins TRBV6-5 to TRBJ2-7; D perhaps matches TRBD2 (5 bases). Germline-derived CDR1 and CDR2 are MNHEY and SVGAGI. V dropped 5 bases and J dropped 7 bases, with 15 bases sitting between them. This CDR3 spans 13 amino acids. The CDR3 protein is CASSPTLAVEQYF. The CDR3, as DNA: TGTGCCAGCAGTCCGACGCTAGCTGTAGAGCAGTACTTC.

V and J are TRBV29-1 and TRBJ2-2, with TRBD1 matching over 10 bases. J was trimmed by 6 bases and V by 7 bases; bases with no gene match: 11. The CDR3 sequence is 15 residues long. Germline V gene data show CDR1 as SQVTM and CDR2 as ANQGSEA. The CDR3 sequence: CSAHLSGQGSGELFF. In DNA, the CDR3 is TGCAGCGCTCACCTCTCGGGACAGGGGTCCGGGGAGCTGTTTTTT.

This clone was seen a handful of times. This chain joins TRBV5-1 and TRBJ2-1; 8 bases fit TRBD1. V lost 1 base, J lost 5 bases, and 5 bases stayed unmatched. Germline V CDR1 and CDR2: SGHRS, YFSETQ. The CDR3 runs 15 residues. CDR3 amino acids: CASSLTDRENNEQFF. For the CDR3, the DNA is TGCGCCAGCAGCTTGACGGACAGGGAGAACAATGAGCAGTTCTTC.

This clone was detected only once. The chain is built from TRBV5-1 and TRBJ1-1; D is perhaps TRBD1 (6 bases). CDR1 and CDR2 from the germline V gene are SGHRS and YFSETQ. CDR3 length: 15 residues. The ends were cut back, 1 base at V and 3 bases at J, with 13 bases in the middle. CDR3 in DNA: TGCGCCAGCAGCTTGCGGATAACAGGGTACACTGAAGCTTTCTTT. It translates to CASSLRITGYTEAFF.